The rows below give T cell receptor beta chains drawn from one sample of a study of vaccination and CD4 T cells after COVID-19. Each CDR3 protein is one row after TCRdb ran MiXCR on the PCR reads. The table lists 9,000 to 9,500 distinct CDR3 sequences, 25% to 40% of them singletons. No antigen is known for these receptors. Sample: CD4+ T cells from blood, cultured in vitro. The receptors here all came from a human donor in good health. Each CDR3 is given with its conserved first and last residue. Fields, in order: J gene, V gene, clone size, D gene, CDR3 DNA, CDR3 protein. A D gene is named only where the DNA matches it firmly. Where a row states a size, it is once, few, many or the class of an expanded clone; other rows omit it.

TRBJ2-1 | TRBV5-8 | NA | TRBD2 | TGTGCCAGCAGCCCAGGGACTAGCGGGAAGGGGAGTGAGCAGTTCTTC | CASSPGTSGKGSEQFF
TRBJ2-4 | TRBV5-6 | NA | TRBD2 | TGTGCCAGCAGCTTGGCCGGAGCGGGAGCCAACATTCAGTACTTC | CASSLAGAGANIQYF
TRBJ1-5 | TRBV15 | few | TRBD1 | TGTGCCACCAGCTGGACAGGATCTCTCCAGCCCCAGCATTTT | CATSWTGSLQPQHF
TRBJ2-7 | TRBV5-1 | NA | TRBD1 | TGCGCCAGCAAAGATTTATCAGGGGGTAGGGAGCAGTACTTC | CASKDLSGGREQYF
TRBJ2-3 | TRBV20-1 | NA | TRBD2 | TGCAGTGCTAGATTACTAGCGGGTTCCCCTAGCACAGATACGCAGTATTTT | CSARLLAGSPSTDTQYF
TRBJ2-3 | TRBV7-3 | NA | NA | TGTGCCAGCAGCCCCACCCCTAACACAGATATGCAGTATTTT | CASSPTPNTDMQYF
TRBJ2-7 | TRBV7-8 | NA | TRBD2 | TGTGCCAGCAGCTTCTCTAGCGGGAGCTTTACCTACGAGCAGTACTTC | CASSFSSGSFTYEQYF
TRBJ2-3 | TRBV7-2 | NA | NA | TGTGCCAGCAGCTTAGGTCCTACCAGGGATACGCAGTATTTT | CASSLGPTRDTQYF
TRBJ2-2 | TRBV6-5 | few | TRBD1 | TGTGCCAGCAGTTCTTGGGACAGGGTACACACCGGGGAGCTGTTTTTT | CASSSWDRVHTGELFF
TRBJ2-3 | TRBV20-1 | few | TRBD1 | TGCAGTGCTAGAGATCCCAAGGCCGGGACAGGGCCTAGGGATACGCAGTATTTT | CSARDPKAGTGPRDTQYF
TRBJ1-1 | TRBV12-3/TRBV12-4 | NA | TRBD1 | TGTGCCAGCAGCCAAAACAGGGGCAGGGAGGCTGAAGCTTTCTTT | CASSQNRGREAEAFF
TRBJ2-3 | TRBV6-2/TRBV6-3 | NA | NA | TGTGCCAGCAGTTACAAAGCGGACAGATCTAGCACAGATACGCAGTATTTT | CASSYKADRSSTDTQYF
TRBJ1-2 | TRBV7-2 | few | NA | TGTGCCAGCAGCCCAGGCTCCTATGGCTACACCTTC | CASSPGSYGYTF
TRBJ2-7 | TRBV11-2 | few | NA | TGTGCCAGCAGCTCCCTCCGGGGCAGAAACTACGAGCAGTACTTC | CASSSLRGRNYEQYF
TRBJ2-7 | TRBV6-2/TRBV6-3 | few | TRBD2 | TGTGCCAGCACCCGGCGAAGGACTAGCGGGAGTTCGGGCGAGCAGTACTTC | CASTRRRTSGSSGEQYF
TRBJ1-3 | TRBV6-5 | few | NA | TGTGCCAGCAGTTACGGGGAGGCTGGAAACACCATATATTTT | CASSYGEAGNTIYF
TRBJ2-5 | TRBV5-5 | NA | NA | TGTGCCAGCAGGGGCGGGGCCAGCACGGAGACCCAGTACTTC | CASRGGASTETQYF
TRBJ2-7 | TRBV27 | few | NA | TGTGCCAGCCGCGGGGAACGGGGCTACGAGCAGTACTTC | CASRGERGYEQYF
TRBJ2-5 | TRBV5-1 | once | TRBD2 | TGCGCCAGCAGCTTGGCCCGTGGACCTCCGGGAGGGGAGACCCAGTACTTC | CASSLARGPPGGETQYF
TRBJ2-1 | TRBV5-8 | NA | TRBD2 | TGTGCCAGCAGCTCGGGACTAGCGCCATACAATGAGCAGTTCTTC | CASSSGLAPYNEQFF
TRBJ2-1 | TRBV20-1 | NA | NA | TGCAGTGCTTCCTCCCTGATGGGCCGGAGCGATGAGCAGTTCTTC | CSASSLMGRSDEQFF
TRBJ2-5 | TRBV9 | few | NA | TGTGCCAGCAGCGTAGGGATGGCTGGCGAGACCCAGTACTTC | CASSVGMAGETQYF